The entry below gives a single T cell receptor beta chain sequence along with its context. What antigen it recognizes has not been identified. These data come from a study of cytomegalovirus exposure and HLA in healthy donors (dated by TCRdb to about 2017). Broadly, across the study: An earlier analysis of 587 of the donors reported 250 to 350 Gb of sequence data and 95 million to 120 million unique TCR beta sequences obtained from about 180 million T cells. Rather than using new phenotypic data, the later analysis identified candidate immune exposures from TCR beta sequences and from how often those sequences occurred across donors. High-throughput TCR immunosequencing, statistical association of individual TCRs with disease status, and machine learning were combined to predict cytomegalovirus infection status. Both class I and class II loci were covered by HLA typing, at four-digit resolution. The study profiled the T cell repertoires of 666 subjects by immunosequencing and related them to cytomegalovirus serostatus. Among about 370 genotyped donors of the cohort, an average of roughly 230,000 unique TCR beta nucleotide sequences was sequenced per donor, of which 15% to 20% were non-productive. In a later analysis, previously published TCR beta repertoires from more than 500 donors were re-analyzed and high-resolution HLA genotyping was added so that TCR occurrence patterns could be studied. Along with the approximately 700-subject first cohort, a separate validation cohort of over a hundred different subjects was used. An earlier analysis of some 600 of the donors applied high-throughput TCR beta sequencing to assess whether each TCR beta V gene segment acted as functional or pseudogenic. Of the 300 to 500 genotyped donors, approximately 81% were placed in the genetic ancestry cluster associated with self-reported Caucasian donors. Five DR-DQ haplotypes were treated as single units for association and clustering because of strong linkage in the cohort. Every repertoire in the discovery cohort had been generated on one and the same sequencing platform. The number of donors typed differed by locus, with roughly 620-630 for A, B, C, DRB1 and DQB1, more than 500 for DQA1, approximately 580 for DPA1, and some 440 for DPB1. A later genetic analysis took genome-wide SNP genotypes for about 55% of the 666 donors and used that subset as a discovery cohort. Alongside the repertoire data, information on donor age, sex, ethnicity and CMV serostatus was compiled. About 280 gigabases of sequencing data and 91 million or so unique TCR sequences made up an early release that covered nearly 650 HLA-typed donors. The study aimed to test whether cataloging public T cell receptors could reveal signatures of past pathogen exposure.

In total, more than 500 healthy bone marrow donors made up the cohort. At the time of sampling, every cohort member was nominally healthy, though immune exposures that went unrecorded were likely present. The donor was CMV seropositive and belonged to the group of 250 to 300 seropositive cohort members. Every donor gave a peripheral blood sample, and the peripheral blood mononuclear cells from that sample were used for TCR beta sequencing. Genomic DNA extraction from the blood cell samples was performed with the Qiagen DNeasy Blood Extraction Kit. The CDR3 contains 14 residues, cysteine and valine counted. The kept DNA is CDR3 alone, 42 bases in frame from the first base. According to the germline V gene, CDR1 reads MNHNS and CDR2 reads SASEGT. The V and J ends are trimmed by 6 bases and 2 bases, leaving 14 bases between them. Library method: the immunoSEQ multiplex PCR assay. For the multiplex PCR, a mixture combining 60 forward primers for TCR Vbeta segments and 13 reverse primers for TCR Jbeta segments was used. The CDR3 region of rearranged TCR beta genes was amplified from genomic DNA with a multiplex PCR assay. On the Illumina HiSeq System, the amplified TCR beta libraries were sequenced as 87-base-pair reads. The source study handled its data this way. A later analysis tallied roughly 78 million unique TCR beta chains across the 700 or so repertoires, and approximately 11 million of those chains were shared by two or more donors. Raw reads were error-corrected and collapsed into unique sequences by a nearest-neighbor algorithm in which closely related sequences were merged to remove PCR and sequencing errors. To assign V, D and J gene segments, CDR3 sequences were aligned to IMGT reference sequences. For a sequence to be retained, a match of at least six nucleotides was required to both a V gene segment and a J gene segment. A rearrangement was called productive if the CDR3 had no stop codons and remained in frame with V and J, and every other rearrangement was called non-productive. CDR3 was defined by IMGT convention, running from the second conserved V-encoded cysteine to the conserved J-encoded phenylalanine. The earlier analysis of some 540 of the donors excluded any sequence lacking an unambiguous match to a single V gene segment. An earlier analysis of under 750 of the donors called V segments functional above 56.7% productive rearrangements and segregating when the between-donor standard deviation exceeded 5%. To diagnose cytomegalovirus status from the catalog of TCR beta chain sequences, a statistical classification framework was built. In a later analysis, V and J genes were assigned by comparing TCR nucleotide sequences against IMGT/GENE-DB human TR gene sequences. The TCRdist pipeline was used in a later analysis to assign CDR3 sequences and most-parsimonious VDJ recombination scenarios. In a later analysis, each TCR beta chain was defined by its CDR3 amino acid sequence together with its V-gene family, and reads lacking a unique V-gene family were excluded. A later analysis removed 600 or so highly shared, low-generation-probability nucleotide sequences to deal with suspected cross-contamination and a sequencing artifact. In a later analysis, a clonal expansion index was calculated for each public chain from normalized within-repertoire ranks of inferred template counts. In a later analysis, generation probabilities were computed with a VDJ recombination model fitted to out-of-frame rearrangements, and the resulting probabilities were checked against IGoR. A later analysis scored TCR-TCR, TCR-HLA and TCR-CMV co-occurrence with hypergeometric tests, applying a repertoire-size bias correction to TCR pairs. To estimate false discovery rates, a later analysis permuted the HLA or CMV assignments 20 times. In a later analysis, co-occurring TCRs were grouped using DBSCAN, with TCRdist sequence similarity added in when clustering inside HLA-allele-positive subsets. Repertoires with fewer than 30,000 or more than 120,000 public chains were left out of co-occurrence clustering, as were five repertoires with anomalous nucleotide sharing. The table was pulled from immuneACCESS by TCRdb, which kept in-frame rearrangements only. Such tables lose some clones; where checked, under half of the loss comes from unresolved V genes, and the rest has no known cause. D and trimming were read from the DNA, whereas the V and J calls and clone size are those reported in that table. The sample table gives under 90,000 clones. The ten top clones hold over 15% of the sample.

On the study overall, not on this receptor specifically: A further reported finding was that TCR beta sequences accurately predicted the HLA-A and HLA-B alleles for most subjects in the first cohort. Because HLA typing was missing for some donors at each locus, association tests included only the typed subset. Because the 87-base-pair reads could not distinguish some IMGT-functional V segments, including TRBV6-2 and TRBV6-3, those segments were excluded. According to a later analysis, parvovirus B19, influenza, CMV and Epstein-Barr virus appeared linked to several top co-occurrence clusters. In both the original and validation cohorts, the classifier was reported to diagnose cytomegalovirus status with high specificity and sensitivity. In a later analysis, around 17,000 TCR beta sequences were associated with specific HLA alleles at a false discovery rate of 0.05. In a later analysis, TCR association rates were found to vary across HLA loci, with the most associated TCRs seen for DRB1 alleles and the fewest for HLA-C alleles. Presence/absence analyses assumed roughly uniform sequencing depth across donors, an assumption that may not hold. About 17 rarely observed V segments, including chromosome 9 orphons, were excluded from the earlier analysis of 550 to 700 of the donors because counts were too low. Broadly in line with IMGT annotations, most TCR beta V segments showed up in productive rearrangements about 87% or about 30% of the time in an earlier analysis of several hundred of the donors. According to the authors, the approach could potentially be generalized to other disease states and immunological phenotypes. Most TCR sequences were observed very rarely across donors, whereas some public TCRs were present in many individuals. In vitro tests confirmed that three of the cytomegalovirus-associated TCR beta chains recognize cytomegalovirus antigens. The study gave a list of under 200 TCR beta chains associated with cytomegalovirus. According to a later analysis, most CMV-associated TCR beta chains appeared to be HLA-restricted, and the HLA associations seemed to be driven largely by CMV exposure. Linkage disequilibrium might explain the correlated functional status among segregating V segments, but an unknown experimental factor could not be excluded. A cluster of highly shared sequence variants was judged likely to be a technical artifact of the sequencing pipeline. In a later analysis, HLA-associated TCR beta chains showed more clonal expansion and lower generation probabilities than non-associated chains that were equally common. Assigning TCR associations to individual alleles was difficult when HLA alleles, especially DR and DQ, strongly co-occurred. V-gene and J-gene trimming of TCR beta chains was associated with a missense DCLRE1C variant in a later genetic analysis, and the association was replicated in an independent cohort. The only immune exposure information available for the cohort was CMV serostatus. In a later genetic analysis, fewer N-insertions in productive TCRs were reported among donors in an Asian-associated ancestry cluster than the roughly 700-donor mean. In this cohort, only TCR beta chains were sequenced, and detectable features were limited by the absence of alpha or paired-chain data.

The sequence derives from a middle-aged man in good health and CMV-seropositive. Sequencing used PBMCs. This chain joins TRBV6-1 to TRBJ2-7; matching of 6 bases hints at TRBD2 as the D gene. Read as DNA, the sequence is TGTGCCAGCAGCCCCACCGGACTAACCTACGAGCAGTACGTC. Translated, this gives CASSPTGLTYEQYV.